Sequencing of this T cell receptor (beta chain) was carried out in a study of blood T cells in healthy people across ages. Combining a sample-barcoded 5' primer with a J-beta primer mix, a second PCR ran for roughly 7 to 11 cycles. TCRdb redid the calling of the 5' RACE reads with MiXCR, one entry per CDR3 protein. The table lists more than 750,000 distinct CDR3 sequences, 25% to 35% of them singletons, with roughly a tenth in the top ten. The length of the CDR3 is 14 residues. This clonotype was detected only a few times. The data were also submitted as part of a second study, on T cells of mothers and their children.

This clonotype was obtained from a woman between 35 and 50 years old in good health. The V and J genes are TRBV21-1 and TRBJ2-1; the D call in the table, TRBD1, was not verified against the DNA. TRBV21-1 is a known pseudogene. Sequenced material: blood. The CDR3 loop reads CASSKRPSGDEQFF. CDR3 DNA sequence: TGTGCCAGCAGCAAACGACCGTCCGGGGATGAGCAGTTCTTC.